The 8 T cell receptor beta chains listed next were all sequenced from one sample in a study of cytomegalovirus exposure and HLA in healthy donors. The study ran its PCR with 60 Vbeta and 13 Jbeta primers. Clones were read by immunoSEQ multiplex PCR, and TCRdb kept only the in-frame ones, dropping some. The table shows around 80,000 clones, with about 68% occurring only once. The sample was PBMCs. The receptors here all came from a man between 35 and 55 years old in good health and CMV-seropositive.

On this clone: This sample also contains other DNA sequences that code for the same CDR3. V gene TRBV4-3 combines with J gene TRBJ1-4; 7 positions match TRBD1. Germline-derived CDR1 and CDR2 are LGHNA and YSLEER. This CDR3 is built from 16 residues. Trimming removed 0 bases from V and 8 bases from J; junction bases left unmatched: 9. CDR3 bases: TGCGCCAGCAGCCAAGATTTGGGACAGTTGGGCGAAAAACTGTTTTTT. Its protein is CASSQDLGQLGEKLFF.

CDR3 amino acids: CASSQQRQGGYF. As DNA, the CDR3 is TGTGCCAGCAGCCAGCAGAGACAGGGTGGTTACTTC. V and J are TRBV6-5 and TRBJ2-7; 7 bases map to TRBD1. J gave up 13 bases and V 6 bases, and 12 bases lay outside the gene matches. The CDR3 spans 12 residues. The V gene's germline CDR1 is MNHEY and CDR2 SVGAGI.

This sequence joins TRBV21-1 and TRBJ1-4. TRBV21-1 is termed a pseudogene. There are 15 residues in the CDR3. The CDR3 DNA follows: TGTGCCAGCAGCACTGACGAGGGCCCTAATGAAAAACTGTTTTTT. This encodes CASSTDEGPNEKLFF.

The chain uses TRBV5-1 and TRBJ2-7, with 7 bases fitting TRBD1. The V gene end was trimmed by 7 bases and the J gene end by 7 bases; junction bases not matched to a gene: 8. The CDR3 consists of 12 residues. The germline gives CDR1 SGHRS, CDR2 YFSETQ. The CDR3 sequence: CASGYDRVEQYF. CDR3 nucleotide sequence: TGCGCCAGCGGATATGACAGGGTTGAGCAGTACTTC. Variable domain in full (rest from reference TRBV5-1 and TRBJ2-7): KAGVTQTPRYLIKTRGQQVTLSCSPISGHRSVSWYQQTPGQGLQFLFEYFSETQRNKGNFPGRFSGRQFSNSRSEMNVSTLELGDSALYLCASGYDRVEQYFGPGTRLTVT.

V and J are TRBV4-3 and TRBJ2-1; 15 nucleotides agree with TRBD2. The CDR3 is made up of 16 amino acids. Trimming cost V 1 base and J 5 bases; bases outside gene matches: 0. Germline values: CDR1 LGHNA, CDR2 YSLEER. The CDR3 reads CASSQGTSGGDNEQFF. CDR3 nucleotide sequence: TGCGCCAGCAGCCAAGGGACTAGCGGGGGGGACAATGAGCAGTTCTTC.

The chain employs TRBV6-1 and TRBJ2-3, with 15 bases aligning to TRBD2. The germline CDR1 and CDR2 sequences are MNHNS and SASEGT. This CDR3 contains 14 residues. The junction had 2 bases not matched to a gene; V was cut back by 8 bases and J by 5 bases. The CDR3 nucleotides read TGTGCCAGCGGGACTAGCGGGGGGTTAGATACGCAGTATTTT. Translation: CASGTSGGLDTQYF.

The gene calls are TRBV7-3 and TRBJ2-3, with unresolved D. Between the trimmed V and J ends, which lost 4 bases and 2 bases, there was a span of 13 bases. The length of the CDR3 is 15 residues. CDR1 and CDR2 from the germline V gene are SGHTA and FQGTGA. The CDR3 here is CASSSALQSTDTQYF. The CDR3, as DNA: TGTGCCAGCAGCTCCGCCTTACAATCCACAGATACGCAGTATTTT.

The chain employs TRBV4-1 and TRBJ2-2, with 7 nucleotides matching TRBD1. The V gene end was trimmed by 1 base and the J gene end by 4 bases; junction bases not matched to a gene: 12. The CDR3 runs 18 residues. CDR1 MGHRA and CDR2 YSYEKL come from the germline V gene. The DNA for the CDR3 is TGCGCCAGCAGCCAAGCCGGCTTCCAGGGGGAAAGCACCGGGGAGCTGTTTTTT. Protein sequence: CASSQAGFQGESTGELFF.